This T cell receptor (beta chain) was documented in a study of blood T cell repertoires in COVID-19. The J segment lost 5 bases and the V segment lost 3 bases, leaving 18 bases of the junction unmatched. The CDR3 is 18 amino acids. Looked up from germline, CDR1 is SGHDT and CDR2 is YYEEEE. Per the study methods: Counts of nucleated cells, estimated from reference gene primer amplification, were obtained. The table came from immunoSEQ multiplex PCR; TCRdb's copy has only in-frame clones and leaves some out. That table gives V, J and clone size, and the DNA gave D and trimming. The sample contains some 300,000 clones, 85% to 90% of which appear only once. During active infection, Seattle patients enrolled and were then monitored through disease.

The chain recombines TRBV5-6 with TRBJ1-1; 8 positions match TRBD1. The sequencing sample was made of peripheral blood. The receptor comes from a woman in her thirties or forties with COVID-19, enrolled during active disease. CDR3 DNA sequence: TGTGCCAGCAGCTCCCGCCACTCGGATGGACAGGGCAAAACTGAAGCTTTCTTT. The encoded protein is CASSSRHSDGQGKTEAFF.